A selection of T cell receptor beta chains follows, all from one sample in a study of T cells in Graves' hyperthyroidism and ophthalmopathy. MiXCR, applied by TCRdb to the multiplex PCR reads, yields one record per CDR3 protein. The sample has around 610,000 distinct CDR3 sequences, over 12% seen once; the top ten hold 3.5% to 4.5%. The sequenced sample consisted of blood. These receptors all come from a woman aged 40 to 55 with Graves' ophthalmopathy. Both conserved end residues are part of each CDR3. Each record gives: clone size, J gene, D gene, V gene, CDR3 DNA, CDR3 protein. A D gene is named only where the DNA matches it firmly. Part of the rows lack a size; the others show once, few, many or a class for expanded clones.

clone size: many
J gene: TRBJ2-2
D gene: TRBD2
V gene: TRBV28
CDR3 DNA: TGTGCCAGCAGACCGGGACTAGGTGACGGGGAGCTGTTTTTT
CDR3 protein: CASRPGLGDGELFF

clone size: many
J gene: TRBJ2-7
D gene: .
V gene: TRBV4-1
CDR3 DNA: TGCGCCAGCAGCCGGGACCTAGCCTACGAGCAGTACTTC
CDR3 protein: CASSRDLAYEQYF

clone size: .
J gene: TRBJ2-5
D gene: TRBD2
V gene: TRBV12-3/TRBV12-4
CDR3 DNA: TGTGCCAGCAGTGTTAGCGGGATTAAAGAGACCCAGTACTTC
CDR3 protein: CASSVSGIKETQYF

clone size: .
J gene: TRBJ1-1
D gene: .
V gene: TRBV20-1
CDR3 DNA: TGCAGTGCTGCTAGACCCAAGGGGAGGGCGACTGAAGCTTTCTTT
CDR3 protein: CSAARPKGRATEAFF

clone size: .
J gene: TRBJ1-1
D gene: TRBD1
V gene: TRBV4-1
CDR3 DNA: TGCGCCAGCAGCGTCGACAGGGCGAGCACTGAAGCTTTCTTT
CDR3 protein: CASSVDRASTEAFF

clone size: .
J gene: TRBJ2-2
D gene: TRBD2
V gene: TRBV19
CDR3 DNA: TGTGCCAGTAGGCTAGCGGGAGCAGGGACCGGGGAGCTGTTTTTT
CDR3 protein: CASRLAGAGTGELFF

clone size: .
J gene: TRBJ2-2
D gene: .
V gene: TRBV12-3/TRBV12-4
CDR3 DNA: TGTGCCAGCCTAAAGCGGAACACCGGGGAGCTGTTTTTT
CDR3 protein: CASLKRNTGELFF

clone size: once
J gene: TRBJ2-2
D gene: TRBD2
V gene: TRBV12-3/TRBV12-4
CDR3 DNA: TGTGCCAGCAGTCCGAGGACTAGCGGGGGATCGAACACCGGGGAGCTGTTTTTT
CDR3 protein: CASSPRTSGGSNTGELFF

clone size: .
J gene: TRBJ2-7
D gene: TRBD1
V gene: TRBV6-1
CDR3 DNA: TGTGCCAGCAGTCTGATATCGACAGGGGGCTCCGAGCAGTACTTC
CDR3 protein: CASSLISTGGSEQYF

clone size: .
J gene: TRBJ2-5
D gene: .
V gene: TRBV25-1
CDR3 DNA: TGTGCCAGCAGTGAAGGAGCAGGGTTAAGAGAGACCCAGTACTTC
CDR3 protein: CASSEGAGLRETQYF

clone size: many
J gene: TRBJ1-5
D gene: .
V gene: TRBV19
CDR3 DNA: TGTGCCAGTAGTGGTATAAGTCAGCCCCAGCATTTT
CDR3 protein: CASSGISQPQHF

clone size: many
J gene: TRBJ1-2
D gene: .
V gene: TRBV10-3
CDR3 DNA: TGTGCCATCAGTTCTGACAGAGAGTATGGCTACACCTTC
CDR3 protein: CAISSDREYGYTF

clone size: .
J gene: TRBJ2-6
D gene: .
V gene: TRBV7-9
CDR3 DNA: TGTGCCAGCAGCTTAAACTTGGGGGCCAACGTCCTGACTTTC
CDR3 protein: CASSLNLGANVLTF

clone size: many
J gene: TRBJ1-2
D gene: .
V gene: TRBV6-1
CDR3 DNA: TGTGCCAGCAGTGATTGGACAAACTATGGCTACACCTTC
CDR3 protein: CASSDWTNYGYTF

clone size: .
J gene: TRBJ1-1
D gene: .
V gene: TRBV5-5
CDR3 DNA: TGTGCCAGCGCATTGGGTCCGAGGGACACTGAAGCTTTCTTT
CDR3 protein: CASALGPRDTEAFF

clone size: few
J gene: TRBJ2-7
D gene: TRBD2
V gene: TRBV2
CDR3 DNA: TGTGCCAGCAGAACGACAGCTACGGGACTAGAGTACGAGCAGTACTTC
CDR3 protein: CASRTTATGLEYEQYF

clone size: many
J gene: TRBJ2-5
D gene: TRBD2
V gene: TRBV7-2
CDR3 DNA: TGTGCCAGCAGCCCGCTAGCGGGATTCCAAGAGACCCAGTACTTC
CDR3 protein: CASSPLAGFQETQYF

clone size: few
J gene: TRBJ2-7
D gene: TRBD2
V gene: TRBV5-6
CDR3 DNA: TGTGCCAGCAGCCCCTACGGGGGCGGGAGGGCCTACGAGCAGTACTTC
CDR3 protein: CASSPYGGGRAYEQYF

clone size: .
J gene: TRBJ2-1
D gene: .
V gene: TRBV12-3/TRBV12-4
CDR3 DNA: TGTGCCAGCAGGATTTTGAATGAGCAGTTCTTC
CDR3 protein: CASRILNEQFF

clone size: many
J gene: TRBJ1-3
D gene: TRBD1
V gene: TRBV29-1
CDR3 DNA: TGCAGCGTTGGGACAGGGAGCTCTGGAAACACCATATATTTT
CDR3 protein: CSVGTGSSGNTIYF

clone size: many
J gene: TRBJ2-7
D gene: TRBD1
V gene: TRBV11-3
CDR3 DNA: TGTGCCAGCAGCTCCGACAGGGGGGCGAACGAGCAGTACTTC
CDR3 protein: CASSSDRGANEQYF

clone size: many
J gene: TRBJ2-2
D gene: .
V gene: TRBV11-1
CDR3 DNA: TGTGCCAGCGTACCTGGCCTGGGCACCGGGGAGCTGTTTTTT
CDR3 protein: CASVPGLGTGELFF